This record concerns one T cell receptor (beta chain) sequence. What it binds is not known. Unique molecular identifiers had been added to the TCR beta cDNA libraries. One entry per CDR3 protein results from TCRdb running MiXCR on the PCR reads. The sample yields about 380,000 distinct CDR3 sequences, 30% to 45% seen once. This record comes from a study of post-analysis software for immune sequencing data. Broader study findings: Roughly five TRBV segments were more frequent in patients than controls; TRBV5-6, TRBV5-1 and TRBV20-1 belonged to this group. The study found significantly lower normalized Chao1 diversity in multiple sclerosis patients than in controls.

CDR3 size: 13 residues. The V end lost 5 bases, the J end lost 6 bases, and 11 bases lay between the germline ends. The chain joins TRBV12-3 or TRBV12-4 to TRBJ1-5, with D unresolved. Sample: blood. The TCR comes from a girl aged 10-17 years with multiple sclerosis. CDR3 protein: CASSPTNGQPQHF. CDR3 DNA: TGTGCCAGCAGTCCAACCAATGGTCAGCCCCAGCATTTT.